This T cell receptor (beta chain) stems from a study of blood T cell repertoires in COVID-19. In the original processing: Reference gene primer amplification gave estimated nucleated cell counts. Clones were read by immunoSEQ multiplex PCR, and TCRdb kept only the in-frame ones, dropping some. V, J and clone size are those of that table, while D and trimming were read from the DNA. Of 250,000 to 350,000 clones in the sample, about 87% were seen once. The CDR3 runs 16 residues. Germline-derived CDR1 and CDR2 are LGHNT and FRNRAP. V was pared by 3 bases and J by 6 bases, with 9 bases of the junction left unmatched.

The receptor was isolated from a woman in her 50s with COVID-19, enrolled during active disease. Input material: peripheral blood. The V gene is TRBV12-5, the J gene TRBJ2-1; the match to TRBD2 covers 9 bases. The CDR3: CASGFIAGVQSNEQFF. The CDR3 DNA is TGTGCTAGTGGTTTCATAGCGGGAGTCCAATCCAATGAGCAGTTCTTC.